The source of this TCR beta chain is a study of T cells in Graves' hyperthyroidism and ophthalmopathy. Study context: Specimen type is peripheral blood, collected at initial diagnosis prior to any treatment. Study-level findings and limits: Researchers report that a 13 V-J model separated ophthalmopathy from stable hyperthyroidism.

This clonotype was seen more than once but under ten times. The antigen remains unidentified. Per the germline V gene, CDR1 is ENHRY and CDR2 is SYGVKD. The CDR3 sequence is 15 residues long. V dropped 4 bases and J dropped 10; count of bases not matched to a gene: 9. The TCR beta CDR3 regions underwent amplification using RNA transcripts as the source. With the HTBI primer set, the TCR CDR3 went through a first round of RT-PCR. In TCRdb, the multiplex PCR reads were re-called with MiXCR into one record per CDR3 protein. The repertoire holds a few hundred thousand distinct CDR3 sequences, with 14% as singletons.

The sample consisted of blood. The chain links TRBV10-3 to TRBJ2-2, with TRBD1 matching 10 bases. The sequence derives from a woman in her thirties or forties with Graves' hyperthyroidism. The CDR3 reads CAISAPGQGLEELFF. The CDR3 DNA follows: TGTGCCATCAGTGCCCCGGGACAGGGGTTGGAGGAGCTGTTTTTT.